These T cell receptor beta chains were read from a single sample in a study of CD8+ T cells in alopecia areata. This table comes from immunoSEQ multiplex PCR, and its TCRdb copy is limited to in-frame clones, with some not included. The repertoire holds 100,000 to 150,000 clones, around 61% seen once, with around 2.8% in the top ten. The sequenced sample was CD4+ T cells sorted from blood. The receptors were sampled from a human donor in good health. Both conserved end residues are part of each CDR3. A D gene is named only where the DNA matches it firmly. Size tells how often a clone was seen (once, few, many) or the class of an expanded clone, and some rows leave it out.

>TRBJ2-1|.|.|11|TRBV20-1
CSARWELKEFF
TGCAGTGCTAGATGGGAGCTCAAGGAGTTCTTC
>TRBJ2-7|.|TRBD2|14|TRBV7-2
CASSLANLAGTQYF
TGTGCCAGCAGCTTAGCGAATCTAGCGGGGACGCAGTACTTC
>TRBJ1-2|.|TRBD1|15|TRBV9
CASSRTTGGKYGYTF
TGTGCCAGCAGCAGGACGACAGGGGGCAAATATGGCTACACCTTC
>TRBJ2-1|.|.|13|TRBV5-1
CASSLGLYNEQFF
TGCGCCAGCAGCTTGGGACTTTACAATGAGCAGTTCTTC
>TRBJ1-1|.|.|14|TRBV5-1
CASAIGQGNTEAFF
TGCGCCAGCGCGATAGGGCAGGGAAACACTGAAGCTTTCTTT
>TRBJ2-4|few|TRBD1|12|TRBV29-1
CSAGTDKNIQYF
TGCAGCGCCGGGACAGACAAAAACATTCAGTACTTC
>TRBJ2-5|.|.|12|TRBV2
CASRDQLETQYF
TGTGCCAGCAGGGATCAGCTAGAGACCCAGTACTTC
>TRBJ2-6|.|TRBD1|14|TRBV5-1
CASYTGAGANVLTF
TGCGCCAGCTATACAGGGGCTGGGGCCAACGTCCTGACTTTC
>TRBJ1-6|.|.|19|TRBV12-5
CASGLVLVGGPTSGSPLHF
TGTGCTAGTGGTTTGGTACTAGTCGGGGGACCGACATCGGGCTCACCCCTCCACTTT
>TRBJ1-1|.|.|13|TRBV7-9
CASSFQGPREAFF
TGTGCCAGCAGCTTCCAAGGGCCCAGGGAAGCTTTCTTT
>TRBJ1-1|.|.|16|TRBV5-1
CASSFEPDSRNTEAFF
TGCGCCAGCAGCTTCGAACCGGACAGCCGGAACACTGAAGCTTTCTTT
>TRBJ1-1|.|.|14|TRBV5-1
CASSLGLENTEAFF
TGCGCCAGCAGCTTGGGTTTAGAAAACACTGAAGCTTTCTTT
>TRBJ1-3|.|TRBD1|14|TRBV30
CAWSVQGGGNTIYF
TGTGCCTGGAGTGTTCAAGGGGGCGGAAACACCATATATTTT
>TRBJ1-1|.|.|15|TRBV30
CAWSVAGVMNTEAFF
TGTGCCTGGAGTGTAGCGGGGGTCATGAACACTGAAGCTTTCTTT
>TRBJ2-3|.|TRBD2|16|TRBV5-1
CASSLRASGSTDTQYF
TGCGCCAGCAGCTTGAGGGCTAGCGGGTCCACAGATACGCAGTATTTT
>TRBJ1-5|few|TRBD1|13|TRBV29-1
CSVVTGGNQPQHF
TGCAGCGTTGTGACAGGGGGCAATCAGCCCCAGCATTTT
>TRBJ2-5|.|TRBD1|16|TRBV5-1
CASSTTETGYGETQYF
TGCGCCAGCAGCACAACCGAGACAGGGTACGGCGAGACCCAGTACTTC
>TRBJ1-6|.|TRBD1|15|TRBV6-5
CASSYSGTGNSPLHF
TGTGCCAGCAGTTACTCCGGGACAGGGAATTCACCCCTCCACTTT
>TRBJ2-3|.|TRBD2|14|TRBV7-9
CASSLVGRTDTQYF
TGTGCCAGCAGCTTAGTCGGGAGGACAGATACGCAGTATTTT
>TRBJ1-2|.|.|11|TRBV30
CAWSGIYGYTF
TGTGCCTGGTCGGGGATCTATGGCTACACCTTC
>TRBJ1-2|.|.|16|TRBV29-1
CSVHSQTRGIYYGYTF
TGCAGCGTCCACAGTCAGACCAGGGGAATTTACTATGGCTACACCTTC
>TRBJ2-5|.|TRBD2|14|TRBV30
CAWAPGGGGETQYF
TGTGCCTGGGCCCCGGGCGGGGGTGGAGAGACCCAGTACTTC
>TRBJ1-2|.|.|14|TRBV7-9
CASSSLGGPLGYTF
TGTGCCAGCAGCTCCTTAGGGGGGCCGCTGGGCTACACCTTC
>TRBJ2-3|.|.|15|TRBV6-1
CAMGFGGQVTDTQYF
TGTGCCATGGGCTTCGGAGGGCAGGTGACAGATACGCAGTATTTT
>TRBJ2-1|.|TRBD2|15|TRBV19
CASSNPGLASNEQFF
TGTGCCAGTAGTAACCCGGGACTAGCGAGCAATGAGCAGTTCTTC
>TRBJ2-3|.|.|15|TRBV4-2
CASSLIRVSTDTQYF
TGTGCCAGCAGCCTGATACGGGTTTCCACAGATACGCAGTATTTT
>TRBJ2-2|.|.|15|TRBV18
CASSHRDLTTGELFF
TGTGCCAGCTCACACAGGGATCTCACCACCGGGGAGCTGTTTTTT
>TRBJ1-5|few|.|15|TRBV4-1
CASSQDPGGNQPQHF
TGCGCCAGCAGCCAAGATCCGGGGGGGAATCAGCCCCAGCATTTT
>TRBJ1-1|.|.|12|TRBV30
CAWSPHGAEAFF
TGTGCCTGGAGTCCCCACGGCGCTGAAGCTTTCTTT